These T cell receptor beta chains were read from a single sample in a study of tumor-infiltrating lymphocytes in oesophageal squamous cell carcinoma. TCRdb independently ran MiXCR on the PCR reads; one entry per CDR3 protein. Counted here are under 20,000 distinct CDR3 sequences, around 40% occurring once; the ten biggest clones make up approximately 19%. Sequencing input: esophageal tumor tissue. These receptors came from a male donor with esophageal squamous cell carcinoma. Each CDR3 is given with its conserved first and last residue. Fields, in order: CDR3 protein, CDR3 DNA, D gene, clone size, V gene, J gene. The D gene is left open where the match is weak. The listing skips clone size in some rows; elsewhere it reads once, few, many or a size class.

CASSLAGGGRETQYF	TGTGCCAGCAGTTTAGCGGGAGGAGGTCGGGAGACCCAGTACTTC	TRBD2	once	TRBV25-1	TRBJ2-5
CASSLGQGGYGYTF	TGTGCCAGCAGCTTGGGACAGGGTGGCTATGGCTACACCTTC	TRBD1	NA	TRBV7-6	TRBJ1-2
CASSPLYAGGYNEQFF	TGTGCCAGCAGCCCCCTCTACGCGGGAGGTTACAATGAGCAGTTCTTC	TRBD2	many	TRBV6-1	TRBJ2-1
CASSPLQGATGELFF	TGTGCCAGCAGCCCGCTCCAGGGGGCAACCGGGGAGCTGTTTTTT	TRBD1	medium-sized	TRBV7-2	TRBJ2-2
CASSPGTGGSPQYF	TGTGCCAGCAGCCCCGGGACAGGGGGTTCCCCGCAGTACTTC	TRBD1	NA	TRBV2	TRBJ2-5
CASGGTGGNQPQHF	TGTGCCAGCGGCGGGACAGGGGGCAATCAGCCCCAGCATTTT	TRBD1	many	TRBV2	TRBJ1-5
CASSAVLVSTDTQYF	TGTGCCAGCAGCGCGGTTCTGGTGAGCACAGATACGCAGTATTTT	NA	medium-sized	TRBV7-2	TRBJ2-3
CASSLVPPPDTQYF	TGCGCCAGCAGCTTGGTACCCCCCCCAGATACGCAGTATTTT	NA	many	TRBV5-1	TRBJ2-3
CASSFSRETQYF	TGTGCCAGCAGCTTTAGCCGGGAGACCCAGTACTTC	NA	NA	TRBV7-6	TRBJ2-5
CASSIVASGRAGDTGELFF	TGTGCCAGTAGTATAGTGGCTAGCGGGAGGGCCGGGGACACCGGGGAGCTGTTTTTT	TRBD2	few	TRBV19	TRBJ2-2
CASSPSGTGNEQFF	TGTGCCAGCAGCCCATCCGGGACGGGCAATGAGCAGTTCTTC	NA	NA	TRBV7-2	TRBJ2-1
CASSYLGTSGIVRSYNEQFF	TGTGCCAGCAGTTACCTTGGGACTAGCGGGATAGTTCGCTCCTACAATGAGCAGTTCTTC	TRBD2	many	TRBV6-6	TRBJ2-1
CASSPGLAGADTQYF	TGTGCCAGCAGTCCCGGACTAGCGGGAGCAGATACGCAGTATTTT	TRBD2	few	TRBV9	TRBJ2-3
CATRLAVKNEQFF	TGTGCGACTAGACTAGCGGTGAAAAATGAGCAGTTCTTC	TRBD2	NA	TRBV19	TRBJ2-1
CASSEAWGGRRGDTQYF	TGTGCCAGCAGTGAAGCGTGGGGCGGGAGGCGGGGAGATACGCAGTATTTT	TRBD2	NA	TRBV2	TRBJ2-3
CAITPGQGRHEQYF	TGTGCCATCACTCCGGGACAGGGGCGACACGAGCAGTACTTC	TRBD1	many	TRBV10-3	TRBJ2-7
CASRNQSLAGFEQFF	TGTGCCAGCAGGAACCAGTCCCTAGCGGGGTTTGAGCAGTTCTTC	TRBD2	many	TRBV6-1	TRBJ2-1
CASSLGVEMETQYF	TGTGCCAGCAGCTTAGGTGTGGAGATGGAGACCCAGTACTTC	NA	NA	TRBV11-2	TRBJ2-5
CASSEGGAGPLPQHF	TGTGCCAGCAGTGAAGGGGGGGCAGGGCCCCTGCCCCAGCATTTT	NA	many	TRBV2	TRBJ1-5
CAIVEQDSSEAFF	TGTGCCATCGTAGAACAGGATTCATCTGAAGCTTTCTTT	NA	few	TRBV10-3	TRBJ1-1
CASSWDRGPDTQYF	TGTGCCAGCAGCTGGGACAGGGGCCCAGATACGCAGTATTTT	TRBD1	medium-sized	TRBV7-2	TRBJ2-3
CASSKAGSSYNEQFF	TGTGCCAGCAGTAAAGCGGGTAGCTCCTACAATGAGCAGTTCTTC	NA	NA	TRBV28	TRBJ2-1
CASSLGVGGDQETQYF	TGTGCCAGCAGCTTAGGCGTAGGTGGGGACCAAGAGACCCAGTACTTC	NA	NA	TRBV7-8	TRBJ2-5
CASSLDLNTEAFF	TGTGCCAGCAGCTTGGACTTGAACACTGAAGCTTTCTTT	NA	medium-sized	TRBV5-5	TRBJ1-1